These 14 T cell receptor beta chains originate from one sample sequenced in a study of a mutant IDH1 vaccine in newly diagnosed glioma. This sample's time point: week 23, last vaccination. A 20-mer mutant IDH1 peptide at 300 ug was injected subcutaneously with topical imiquimod. These receptors have no identified antigens. Assay: immunoSEQ multiplex PCR; the TCRdb copy retains only in-frame clones and omits some. The table shows 35,000 to 50,000 clones, with under 95% occurring only once. Sample: PBMCs, taken from a glioma patient whose treatment included an IDH1 peptide vaccine. Receptors were obtained from a man between 50 and 59 years old with glioma.

This chain connects TRBV4-3 to TRBJ1-1; D might be TRBD1 (6 bases). CDR3 size: 15 residues. V lost 1 base and J 5 bases, leaving 14 bases between the germline ends. CDR1 LGHNA and CDR2 YSLEER come from the germline V gene. The CDR3 region is CASSQAGGLRTEAFF. DNA of the CDR3: TGCGCCAGCAGCCAAGCTGGGGGGCTGAGGACTGAAGCTTTCTTT.

The V call is TRBV25-1, the J call TRBJ2-4, with D possibly TRBD2 on 6 matching bases. The germline V gene encodes CDR1 MGHDK and CDR2 SYGVNS. V was shortened by 8 bases and J by 9 bases, with 14 bases between the two germline ends. The CDR3 is 12 amino acids. CDR3 nucleotides: TGTGCCAGCTCGGGACTTAAAGGCATTCAGTACTTC. It codes for CASSGLKGIQYF.

V and J are TRBV4-1 and TRBJ2-3; 7 nucleotides line up with TRBD1. V dropped 6 bases and J dropped 0; count of bases not matched to a gene: 3. CDR1 is MGHRA, CDR2 YSYEKL, per germline. This CDR3 spans 14 amino acids. The CDR3 protein is CASRRDSSTDTQYF. The DNA for the CDR3 is TGCGCCAGCAGACGGGACAGCAGCACAGATACGCAGTATTTT.

This chain connects TRBV5-1 to TRBJ2-1, with D unclear. V was cut by 2 bases and J by 7 bases, with 16 bases left in between. The CDR3 extends over 15 amino acids. The germline gives CDR1 SGHRS, CDR2 YFSETQ. CDR3 sequence (DNA): TGCGCCAGCAGCTTAGTAGGTACAGCCGGGAATGAGCAGTTCTTC. Amino acids: CASSLVGTAGNEQFF.

This clone was seen a handful of times. This chain uses TRBV7-9 with TRBJ2-7; the match to TRBD1 covers 9 bases. V lost 5 bases to trimming and J lost 5 bases; unmatched junction nucleotides: 4. Germline assignment: CDR1 SEHNR and CDR2 FQNEAQ (reference sequence). The CDR3 consists of 13 residues. The CDR3 region has the DNA TGTGCCAGCAGCACAGGGGGCCCAAACGAGCAGTACTTC. Protein product: CASSTGGPNEQYF.

The chain links TRBV9 to TRBJ2-7, with TRBD1 identical over 8 bases. The V gene end was trimmed by 4 bases and the J gene end by 6 bases; junction bases not matched to a gene: 9. This CDR3 has 14 amino acids. The germline V gene has CDR1 SGDLS and CDR2 YYNGEE. The CDR3 nucleotides are TGTGCCAGCAGCTTAAGAGGACAGGGCTTCGAGCAGTACTTC. This translates into CASSLRGQGFEQYF.

The V and J genes are TRBV2 and TRBJ2-1; 13 bases are shared with TRBD2. J was trimmed by 7 bases and V by 5 bases; bases with no gene match: 8. This CDR3 has 16 amino acids. Germline CDR1 is SNHLY and CDR2 is FYNNEI. The CDR3 bases are TGTGCCAGCAGTCTACTAGCGGGAGGGCAGTTTAATGAGCAGTTCTTC. As protein: CASSLLAGGQFNEQFF.

The chain recombines TRBV7-9 with TRBJ1-1, with 7 nucleotides matching TRBD1. The CDR3 loop spans 12 amino acids. Per the germline V gene, CDR1 is SEHNR and CDR2 is FQNEAQ (reference sequence). Germline trimming cut 5 bases from V and 9 bases from J; bases unmatched to any gene: 6. CDR3 loop: CASSRDSAQAFF. In DNA, the CDR3 is TGTGCCAGCAGCCGGGACAGTGCACAAGCTTTCTTT.

The chain recombines TRBV7-9 with TRBJ1-1; D not certain. The CDR3 extends over 14 amino acids. Germline V gives CDR1 SEHNR, CDR2 FQNEAQ (reference sequence). V lost 3 bases and J lost 1, with 9 bases in between. CDR3: CASSFEYRNTEAFF. The CDR3 DNA is TGTGCCAGCAGCTTCGAATACAGGAACACTGAAGCTTTCTTT.

The chain has TRBV7-9 and TRBJ2-7, with 9 bases that match TRBD1. There are 16 residues in the CDR3. V lost 5 bases to trimming and J lost 1 base; unmatched junction nucleotides: 9. Germline V CDR1 and CDR2: SEHNR, FQNEAQ (reference sequence). The CDR3 DNA is TGTGCCAGCAGCCTTACCGGACAGGGGCCTTCCTACGAGCAGTACTTC. It encodes CASSLTGQGPSYEQYF. The full variable domain, with the rest looked up from reference TRBV7-9 and TRBJ2-7, is DTGVSQNPRHKITKRGQNVTFRCDPISEHNRLYWYRQTLGQGPEFLTYFQNEAQLEKSRLLSDRFSAERPKGSFSTLEIQRTEQGDSAMYLCASSLTGQGPSYEQYFGPGTRLTVT.

The chain has TRBV15 and TRBJ1-3; D gene unclear. The length of the CDR3 is 13 residues. Germline-derived CDR1 and CDR2 are LNHNV and YYDKDF (reference sequence). Trimming shortened V by 6 bases and J by 1 base, and 7 bases separated the two germline ends. This CDR3 is CATRARSGNTIYF. In DNA, the CDR3 is TGTGCCACCAGGGCACGGTCTGGAAACACCATATATTTT.

The V gene is TRBV15, the J gene TRBJ2-7; D tentatively fits TRBD1 or TRBD2 (5 bases each). The V gene lost 5 bases and the J gene lost 9 bases, with 14 bases spanning the gap. The CDR3 consists of 12 residues. From germline, CDR1 is LNHNV and CDR2 YYDKDF (reference sequence). CDR3 sequence: CATSSSWGSQYF. Written as DNA, the CDR3 is TGTGCCACCAGCTCCTCCTGGGGGTCGCAGTACTTC.

The chain carries TRBV2 and TRBJ2-1; 13 positions match TRBD2. The CDR3 extends over 17 amino acids. V was clipped by 5 bases and J by 2 bases; unmatched bases: 6. Per the germline V gene, CDR1 is SNHLY and CDR2 is FYNNEI. The chain's CDR3 is CASSRTSGGLTYNEQFF. The CDR3 nucleotides are TGTGCCAGCAGTCGGACTAGCGGGGGCCTTACCTACAATGAGCAGTTCTTC.

J is TRBJ2-5 and V is TRBV5-5, with 7 bases aligning to TRBD1. Germline V gives CDR1 SGHKS, CDR2 YYEKEE (reference sequence). Germline trimming cut 4 bases from V and 3 bases from J; bases unmatched to any gene: 3. The CDR3 has 13 amino acids. The CDR3 nucleotides are TGTGCCAGCAGCGTAGACAGGGAAGAGACCCAGTACTTC. Translating gives CASSVDREETQYF.